This T cell receptor (beta chain) was identified in a study of T cell clonality in common variable immunodeficiency. This clone was observed at least ten times. Method: immunoSEQ multiplex PCR; TCRdb's copy keeps in-frame clones and lacks some. The record shows some 80,000 clones for this sample, with no singletons present. Sequencing used peripheral blood mononuclear cells. This clonotype was sampled from a person between 18 and 75 years old in good health.

The sequenced part of the CDR3 DNA is TGCAGCCGAGAGGTGTACAATGAG. Translating it yields CSREVYNE. The whole CDR3 is CSREVYNEQFF. The chain carries TRBV20-1 and TRBJ2-1, with unresolved D. With the read ending 3 residues before the CDR3 end, the germline J gene is used to fill in that end. The length of the CDR3 is 11 residues. Per germline, CDR1 DFQATT and CDR2 SNEGSKA (reference sequence).